This is a list of T cell receptor beta chains from one sample in a study of cytomegalovirus exposure and HLA in healthy donors. Generated by immunoSEQ multiplex PCR, the TCRdb table keeps only in-frame clones and is missing some. The profile covers roughly 200,000 clones, with 80% to 85% appearing a single time and around 1.3% taken by the ten largest. The sequencing input was PBMCs. These receptors all come from a woman aged 25 to 39 in good health and CMV-seronegative. Both conserved end residues are part of each CDR3. A D gene is named only where the DNA matches it firmly. Where a row states a size, it is once, few, many or the class of an expanded clone; other rows omit it.

TRBD2,TRBV5-4,TRBJ2-7,.,TGTGCCAGCAGCCAAGAGGGGACTAGGTACGAGCAGTACTTC,CASSQEGTRYEQYF
.,TRBV18,TRBJ2-1,.,TGTGCCAGCTCACGGGACGTCAGGGGTGGCGATGAGCAGTTCTTC,CASSRDVRGGDEQFF
TRBD2,TRBV6-5,TRBJ2-7,.,TGTGCCAGCAGTTCGGCCGGGACTAGGGGGTACGAGCAGTACTTC,CASSSAGTRGYEQYF
TRBD2,TRBV7-8,TRBJ2-1,.,TGTGCCAGCAGCTTAAGAACCCTAGCGGGGACTGATGAGCAGTTCTTC,CASSLRTLAGTDEQFF
TRBD1,TRBV18,TRBJ2-2,once,TGTGCCAGCTCACCACCGATTAGGGGGCAGACCGGGGAGCTGTTTTTT,CASSPPIRGQTGELFF
.,TRBV18,TRBJ1-3,.,TGTGCCAGCTCACCAGGGGTGGGCAGGGGACCTCTCAACACCATATATTTT,CASSPGVGRGPLNTIYF
TRBD1,TRBV19,TRBJ1-4,.,TGTGCCAGTAGTACGCTAGGACAGGCTACGGAAAAACTGTTTTTT,CASSTLGQATEKLFF
.,TRBV7-6,TRBJ2-1,.,TGTGCCAGCAGCTTAGTGGGGGGCAATGAGCAGTTCTTC,CASSLVGGNEQFF
.,TRBV30,TRBJ2-5,.,TGTGCCTGGAGTAGTGGGGGGGCCTTACCAGAGACCCAGTACTTC,CAWSSGGALPETQYF
.,TRBV5-4,TRBJ2-3,few,TGTGCCAGCAGCCGAGGGGGGGCAGGAAGCACAGATACGCAGTATTTT,CASSRGGAGSTDTQYF
.,TRBV12-5,TRBJ1-1,few,TGTGCTAGTGGTATGACTTTAAACACTGAAGCTTTCTTT,CASGMTLNTEAFF
.,TRBV21-1,TRBJ2-7,.,TGTGCCAGCAGTCCGACAGGGGACTACGAGCAGTACTTC,CASSPTGDYEQYF
.,TRBV6-1,TRBJ2-2,.,TGTGCCAGCAGTGAAGCGCTTGGAGGGATGAACACCGGGGAGCTGTTTTTT,CASSEALGGMNTGELFF
TRBD1,TRBV28,TRBJ1-2,.,TGTGCCAGCAGTACCCCGGGACAGGGGAAGTATGGCTACACCTTC,CASSTPGQGKYGYTF